The 27 T cell receptor beta chains listed next were all sequenced from one sample in a study of T-cell memory formation after mild COVID-19. One entry per CDR3 protein, called by TCRdb with MiXCR from the 5' RACE reads. The table shows under 300,000 distinct CDR3 sequences, with approximately 7.6% occurring only once. Sequences were obtained from PBMCs or a T cell subset sorted from them (not recorded which). The receptors originated from a man aged 18 to 30 who had mild COVID-19 (a few samples of this study predate the infection). Cell type and time point are not known.

The chain carries TRBV11-2 and TRBJ1-1; 8 positions match TRBD1. This CDR3 spans 14 amino acids. CDR1 is SGHAT, CDR2 FQNNGV, per germline. Trimming at V came to 6 bases and at J to 5 bases, leaving 8 bases not matched to a gene. The CDR3 nucleotides read TGTGCCAGCAGTTCAGGGGGCGCAAGGACTGAAGCTTTCTTT. Its translation is CASSSGGARTEAFF. Based on the CDR3 plus reference TRBV11-2 and TRBJ1-1, the full variable domain is EAGVAQSPRYKIIEKRQSVAFWCNPISGHATLYWYQQILGQGPKLLIQFQNNGVVDDSQLPKDRFSAERLKGVDSTLKIQPAKLEDSAVYLCASSSGGARTEAFFGQGTRLTVV.

The chain couples TRBV7-2 to TRBJ2-5, with D hard to call. V shed 5 bases and J shed 0 bases, with 10 bases lying between them. The CDR3 is 14 residues long. Germline CDR1 and CDR2: SGHTA and FQGNSA. CDR3 DNA: TGTGCCAGCAGCCCCTTCCTGAACCAAGAGACCCAGTACTTC. Its translation is CASSPFLNQETQYF.

The genes are TRBV2 and TRBJ2-6; maybe TRBD1 (5 bases). The CDR3 contains 15 residues. Per germline, CDR1 SNHLY and CDR2 FYNNEI. The V and J ends lost 5 bases and 2 bases respectively, with 10 bases between them. The CDR3 here is CASSPQGAGANVLTF. DNA for the CDR3: TGTGCCAGCAGTCCCCAGGGCGCTGGGGCCAACGTCCTGACTTTC.

The gene calls are TRBV7-3 and TRBJ2-1; the match to TRBD2 covers 10 bases. Germline V gene data show CDR1 as SGHTA and CDR2 as FQGTGA. Trimming removed 4 bases from V and 7 bases from J; junction bases left unmatched: 10. This CDR3 spans 16 amino acids. CDR3 sequence (DNA): TGTGCCAGCAGCTCCTCTCTAGCGGGGGATAAGAATGAGCAGTTCTTC. Translation: CASSSSLAGDKNEQFF.

This clonotype was detected ten times or more. The chain uses TRBV5-1 and TRBJ2-3; 8 bases fit TRBD2. This CDR3 region has 14 residues. V was pared by 4 bases and J by 10 bases, with 11 bases of the junction left unmatched. Germline CDR1 and CDR2: SGHRS and YFSETQ. This CDR3 is CASSPPGLVGSQYF. DNA of the CDR3: TGCGCCAGCAGCCCGCCGGGACTAGTAGGATCGCAGTATTTT.

The table lists this clonotype with many counts. The chain employs TRBV7-8 and TRBJ2-2; 7 positions agree with TRBD1. From germline, CDR1 is SGHVS and CDR2 FQNEAQ. The CDR3 runs to 13 residues. V dropped 2 bases and J dropped 6; count of bases not matched to a gene: 0. In DNA form, the CDR3 reads TGTGCCAGCAGCTTAAGGGGGCCCGGGGAGCTGTTTTTT. Amino acids: CASSLRGPGELFF.

This clonotype has only a few counts. V gene TRBV7-3 combines with J gene TRBJ2-5; 10 nucleotides line up with TRBD1. The trim removed 5 bases at V and 5 bases at J, leaving 2 bases unmatched. Germline CDR1 reads SGHTA; CDR2 reads FQGTGA. The CDR3 length is 13 residues. In DNA form, the CDR3 reads TGTGCCAGCAGCCGGACAGGGGGGGAGACCCAGTACTTC. It is translated as CASSRTGGETQYF.

The table lists this clonotype with many counts. The chain uses TRBV24-1 and TRBJ2-1; D gene ambiguous. Per germline, CDR1 KGHDR and CDR2 SFDVKD. The CDR3 totals 12 residues. V lost 3 bases and J 5 bases, leaving 4 bases between the germline ends. The CDR3 nucleotides read TGTGCCACCAGTGATAATAACAATGAGCAGTTCTTC. Translation gives CATSDNNNEQFF.

This clonotype was seen a handful of times. The genes are TRBV12-3 or TRBV12-4 and TRBJ1-2; D call uncertain. This CDR3 region has 13 residues. Trimming took 5 bases from V and 7 from J, leaving 14 bases between them. This CDR3 reads CASSKGPVGGYTF. The CDR3 DNA follows: TGTGCCAGCAGTAAGGGTCCAGTTGGTGGCTACACCTTC.

The table lists this clonotype with a few counts. J is TRBJ2-3 and V is TRBV5-1; 10 bases align to TRBD2. Per germline, CDR1 SGHRS and CDR2 YFSETQ. J was trimmed by 5 bases and V by 0 bases; bases with no gene match: 6. This CDR3 comprises 16 residues. Here the CDR3 DNA reads TGCGCCAGCAGCTTGGACCCCAGGACTAGCGGAGATACGCAGTATTTT. The encoded protein is CASSLDPRTSGDTQYF.

The table lists this clonotype with many counts. This chain connects TRBV7-8 to TRBJ2-3; TRBD1 is a possible D gene (5 bases). Looked up from germline, CDR1 is SGHVS and CDR2 is FQNEAQ. V was shortened by 3 bases and J by 1 base, with 11 bases between the two germline ends. This CDR3 has 15 amino acids. In DNA form, the CDR3 reads TGTGCCAGCAGCTTGGGGCTTTATGGCACAGATACGCAGTATTTT. Its protein product is CASSLGLYGTDTQYF.

The chain employs TRBV7-8 and TRBJ1-5; TRBD1 matches 8 bases. With V trimmed by 1 base and J by 6 bases, 5 bases remained unmatched. Germline lookup yields CDR1 SGHVS and CDR2 FQNEAQ. The CDR3 covers 15 residues. The CDR3 loop is CASSLGTGFSQPQHF. The CDR3 DNA follows: TGTGCCAGCAGCTTAGGGACAGGGTTCTCTCAGCCCCAGCATTTT. Using reference TRBV7-8 and TRBJ1-5 for the parts outside the CDR3, the full variable domain is GAGVSQSPRYKVAKRGQDVALRCDPISGHVSLFWYQQALGQGPEFLTYFQNEAQLDKSGLPSDRFFAERPEGSVSTLKIQRTQQEDSAVYLCASSLGTGFSQPQHFGDGTRLSIL.

CDR3 sequence (DNA): TGCGCCAGCAGGTTCGTAGCAGGCGCGAATGAAAAACTGTTTTTT. Its protein product is CASRFVAGANEKLFF. V gene TRBV5-1 combines with J gene TRBJ1-4; no definite D call. The CDR3 is made up of 15 amino acids. V was pared by 5 bases and J by 5 bases, with 16 bases between. Germline V gene data show CDR1 as SGHRS and CDR2 as YFSETQ.

This chain uses TRBV28 with TRBJ2-3, with unresolved D. The germline CDR1 and CDR2 sequences are MDHEN and SYDVKM. V was clipped by 10 bases and J by 1 base, with 12 bases between them. This CDR3 region has 13 residues. The CDR3 here is CATPDPRTDTQYF. The DNA of the CDR3 is TGTGCCACCCCTGACCCTCGCACAGATACGCAGTATTTT.

Only a few counts were recorded for this clonotype. This chain uses TRBV12-3 or TRBV12-4 with TRBJ2-3; D might be TRBD2 (6 bases). CDR3 length: 15 amino acids. The V end lost 4 bases, the J end lost 4 bases, and 15 bases lay between the germline ends. CDR3 nucleotides: TGTGCCAGCAGTTCCTCCGGGACTGGGGCAGATACGCAGTATTTT. This translates into CASSSSGTGADTQYF.

This clonotype showed up many times. This rearrangement joins TRBV5-1 to TRBJ1-3; no firm D call. Between the trimmed V and J ends, which lost 0 bases and 0 bases, there was a span of 4 bases. Looked up from germline, CDR1 is SGHRS and CDR2 is YFSETQ. This CDR3 has 14 amino acids. CDR3 protein: CASSLAGSGNTIYF. The DNA of the CDR3 is TGCGCCAGCAGCTTGGCAGGCTCTGGAAACACCATATATTTT.

V and J are TRBV6-2 or TRBV6-3 and TRBJ2-1, with D perhaps TRBD2 (5 bases). V lost 3 bases and J 2 bases, leaving 8 bases between the germline ends. The germline gives CDR1 MNHEY, CDR2 SVGEGT. The CDR3 spans 14 residues. The CDR3 DNA reads as TGTGCCAGCAGTTATACCGGGGCCTACAATGAGCAGTTCTTC. Translating it yields CASSYTGAYNEQFF.

This chain's CDR3 is CASSKEVRLGNEQFF. Written as DNA, the CDR3 is TGTGCCAGCAGCAAAGAGGTGCGACTAGGTAATGAGCAGTTCTTC. V is TRBV21-1 and J is TRBJ2-1; the listed D gene, TRBD2, was not tested against the DNA. TRBV21-1 is an annotated pseudogene. This CDR3 region has 15 residues.

This clonotype was counted a few times. This chain joins TRBV19 and TRBJ2-7; no firm D call. The V end was cut by 6 bases, the J end by 3 bases, with 15 bases between. Germline lookup yields CDR1 LNHDA and CDR2 SQIVND (reference sequence). The CDR3 has 14 amino acids. The chain's CDR3 is CASRITGGSYEQYF. The CDR3 DNA sequence: TGTGCCAGTAGGATTACCGGTGGAAGCTACGAGCAGTACTTC. Drawing the rest from reference TRBV19 and TRBJ2-7, the complete variable domain is DGGITQSPKYLFRKEGQNVTLSCEQNLNHDAMYWYRQDPGQGLRLIYYSQIVNDFQKGDIAEGYSVSREKKESFPLTVTSAQKNPTAFYLCASRITGGSYEQYFGPGTRLTVT.

This clonotype was counted many times. The chain is built from TRBV5-1 and TRBJ2-2; TRBD2 agrees at 7 bases. The ends lost 6 bases at V and 2 bases at J; junction bases unmatched: 4. Germline loops: CDR1 SGHRS, CDR2 YFSETQ. This CDR3 region has 14 residues. CDR3 sequence reads: CASMASGNTGELFF. The CDR3 DNA reads as TGCGCCAGCATGGCTAGCGGTAACACCGGGGAGCTGTTTTTT. Variable domain in full (rest from reference TRBV5-1 and TRBJ2-2): KAGVTQTPRYLIKTRGQQVTLSCSPISGHRSVSWYQQTPGQGLQFLFEYFSETQRNKGNFPGRFSGRQFSNSRSEMNVSTLELGDSALYLCASMASGNTGELFFGEGSRLTVL.

This chain joins TRBV6-2 or TRBV6-3 and TRBJ2-7; 13 bases fit TRBD2. The V gene's germline CDR1 is MNHEY and CDR2 SVGEGT. Trimming removed 5 bases from V and 6 bases from J; junction bases left unmatched: 7. This CDR3 region has 15 residues. DNA of the CDR3: TGTGCCAGCAGTGACGGACTAGCGGGGGTCGGCGAGCAGTACGTC. This encodes CASSDGLAGVGEQYV.

This clonotype showed up just a few times. The chain carries TRBV4-2 and TRBJ2-3; 8 positions match TRBD2. Germline CDR1 LGHNA, CDR2 YNFKEQ. The junction had 3 bases not matched to a gene; V was cut back by 3 bases and J by 7 bases. The CDR3 totals 13 residues. Here the CDR3 reads CASSQTSVNTQYF. The CDR3 bases are TGTGCCAGCAGCCAGACTAGCGTAAATACGCAGTATTTT.

This clonotype was counted only a few times. The chain carries TRBV27 and TRBJ2-5; D is possibly TRBD1 or TRBD2 (5 bases each). Germline CDR1 and CDR2: MNHEY and SMNVEV (reference sequence). V was clipped by 5 bases and J by 0 bases, with 10 bases between them. This CDR3 is 14 amino acids long. For the CDR3, the DNA is TGTGCCAGCAGTCAATGGGGGTACCAAGAGACCCAGTACTTC. This sequence encodes CASSQWGYQETQYF.

The chain recombines TRBV9 with TRBJ1-1; D is possibly TRBD1 (6 bases). Trimming cost V 5 bases and J 7 bases, with 21 bases left between them. The CDR3 contains 15 residues. The germline gives CDR1 SGDLS, CDR2 YYNGEE. The CDR3 sequence is CASSTYPARGSEAFF. The CDR3 DNA sequence: TGTGCCAGCAGTACCTACCCAGCCAGGGGCAGTGAAGCTTTCTTT.

V gene TRBV7-3 combines with J gene TRBJ2-2, with a weak D call TRBD2 (6 bases). Trimming cost V 8 bases and J 2 bases, with 15 bases left between them. This CDR3 comprises 15 residues. CDR1 and CDR2 (germline): SGHTA, FQGTGA. The CDR3 DNA reads TGTGCCAGCGGGAGTAGTAGCGGAAACACCGGGGAGCTGTTTTTT. As protein: CASGSSSGNTGELFF. Together with reference TRBV7-3 and TRBJ2-2, the CDR3 gives the full variable domain: GAGVSQTPSNKVTEKGKYVELRCDPISGHTALYWYRQSLGQGPEFLIYFQGTGAADDSGLPNDRFFAVRPEGSVSTLKIQRTERGDSAVYLCASGSSSGNTGELFFGEGSRLTVL.

This clonotype appeared many times. The chain joins TRBV4-3 to TRBJ1-2; TRBD1 aligns across 9 bases. V gave up 2 bases and J gave up 0 bases; unmatched junction bases: 4. Germline loops: CDR1 LGHNA, CDR2 YSLEER. This CDR3 is built from 16 residues. CDR3 residues: CASSQSTGGANYGYTF. CDR3 sequence (DNA): TGCGCCAGCAGCCAATCCACAGGGGGCGCTAACTATGGCTACACCTTC.

This chain connects TRBV5-5 to TRBJ2-3; 7 bases line up with TRBD2. Trimming removed 0 bases from V and 8 bases from J; junction bases left unmatched: 9. Germline CDR1 SGHKS, CDR2 YYEKEE (reference sequence). This CDR3 comprises 15 residues. The CDR3 sequence is CASSLAGGAAATQYF. The CDR3 coding sequence is TGTGCCAGCAGCTTGGCGGGGGGAGCAGCAGCTACGCAGTATTTT. Combining the CDR3 with reference TRBV5-5 and TRBJ2-3 gives the whole variable domain DAGVTQSPTHLIKTRGQQVTLRCSPISGHKSVSWYQQVLGQGPQFIFQYYEKEERGRGNFPDRFSARQFPNYSSELNVNALLLGDSALYLCASSLAGGAAATQYFGPGTRLTVL.